These T cell receptor beta chains were read from a single sample in a study of T cells after yellow fever vaccination. TCRdb processed the 5' RACE reads anew with MiXCR; each CDR3 protein has one entry. In the table there are over 150,000 distinct CDR3 sequences, around 7.3% of which are singletons. The sequences come from CD4+ T cells sorted from PBMCs, collected roughly 5 days after the first yellow fever vaccination. The receptors were gathered from a man between 18 and 35 years old who received the YFV17D yellow fever vaccine. Each CDR3 is given with its conserved first and last residue. D genes are given only for firm matches. Size is stated for part of the rows, as once, few or many counts, or as a class when the clone is expanded.

v_gene,d_gene,j_gene,abundance,CDR3nt,CDR3aa
TRBV20-1,TRBD1,TRBJ1-4,many,TGCAGTGCTAGAACCCCGGGACAGGGAGGCGAAAAACTGTTTTTT,CSARTPGQGGEKLFF
TRBV20-1,TRBD2,TRBJ2-5,few,TGCAGTGCTTACCCTAGCGGGGTGCTCGAGACCCAGTACTTC,CSAYPSGVLETQYF
TRBV5-1,-,TRBJ1-1,many,TGCGCCAGCAGCCCGGATCAGGGGATTAGGAACACTGAAGCTTTCTTT,CASSPDQGIRNTEAFF
TRBV11-2,-,TRBJ1-6,-,TGTGCCAGCAGCTTAGATCTCAGGACACCCCTCCACTTT,CASSLDLRTPLHF
TRBV28,-,TRBJ1-2,few,TGTGCCAGCAGTTACAGACGTAACTATGGCTACACCTTC,CASSYRRNYGYTF
TRBV6-5,TRBD1,TRBJ2-2,many,TGTGCCAGCAGACGGGACAGGGGGAACCCGAACACCGGGGAGCTGTTTTTT,CASRRDRGNPNTGELFF
TRBV20-1,-,TRBJ1-2,many,TGCAGTGCTGGTGGGGGGCGTTTTGGTGGCTACACCTTC,CSAGGGRFGGYTF
TRBV20-1,TRBD2,TRBJ2-5,-,TGCAGTGCTGAGAATAGCGGGAGCCAAGAGACCCAGTACTTC,CSAENSGSQETQYF
TRBV6-5,-,TRBJ1-6,few,TGTGCCAGCAGTTATGGGGGAGTTAATTCACCCCTCCACTTT,CASSYGGVNSPLHF
TRBV5-1,-,TRBJ1-2,-,TGCGCCAGCAGCTTGCGCGCAAGCGGATACGGCTACACCTTC,CASSLRASGYGYTF
TRBV6-6,-,TRBJ2-7,-,TGTGCCAGCAGTTACTCGGACGGGTACGAGCAGTACTTC,CASSYSDGYEQYF
TRBV29-1,-,TRBJ1-2,many,TGCAGCGTTGTATCCGTCCAGGGGAATGGCTACACCTTC,CSVVSVQGNGYTF
TRBV7-2,-,TRBJ2-7,-,TGTGCCAGCGGACGGGGGCTCTACGAGCAGTACTTC,CASGRGLYEQYF
TRBV5-1,TRBD1,TRBJ2-2,medium-sized,TGCGCCAGCAGCTTCCGGACAGGGGCGACTGGGGAGCTGTTTTTT,CASSFRTGATGELFF
TRBV7-6,TRBD2,TRBJ2-1,-,TGTGCCAGCAGCTTAGTGGTTAGCGGGGGCCCCACTGAGCAGTTCTTC,CASSLVVSGGPTEQFF
TRBV5-1,TRBD1,TRBJ1-1,-,TGCGCCAGCAGCCCGGACAGGCCGAACACTGAAGCTTTCTTT,CASSPDRPNTEAFF
TRBV5-1,-,TRBJ2-1,many,TGCGCCAGCAGCTTGGAATTGTATAATGAGCAGTTCTTC,CASSLELYNEQFF
TRBV11-2,TRBD2,TRBJ2-5,many,TGTGCCAGCAGCCCGGGACTAGCGGGGCTCCTGGGGGAGACCCAGTACTTC,CASSPGLAGLLGETQYF
TRBV7-3,TRBD1,TRBJ2-1,many,TGTGCCAGCAGCTTAAAGGGACAGGGGGCGAATGAGCAGTTCTTC,CASSLKGQGANEQFF
TRBV12-5,-,TRBJ1-2,-,TGTGCTAGTGGTTTGGGCCACGGATTAAACTATGGCTACACCTTC,CASGLGHGLNYGYTF
TRBV7-2,-,TRBJ2-1,-,TGTGCCAGCAGCTTAGTGGGGGGCGCGGGGAACAATGAGCAGTTCTTC,CASSLVGGAGNNEQFF
TRBV11-2,-,TRBJ2-2,many,TGTGCCAGCAGCTTACTGGGGCCGAACACCGGGGAGCTGTTTTTT,CASSLLGPNTGELFF
TRBV12-3/TRBV12-4,TRBD2,TRBJ2-5,many,TGTGCCAGCACGGGACTAGACAGCGAGACCCAGTACTTC,CASTGLDSETQYF
TRBV4-2,TRBD1,TRBJ1-6,many,TGTGCCAGCAGCCAACCGGGACAGGCTAAGTCACCCCTCCACTTT,CASSQPGQAKSPLHF
TRBV5-4,-,TRBJ1-2,many,TGTGCCAGCAGCTTTCGGGATCCGGGCTATGGCTACACCTTC,CASSFRDPGYGYTF
TRBV25-1,TRBD1,TRBJ2-4,many,TGTGCCAGCAGTGATGGGGGTACAGGGGGGCACAAAAACATTCAGTACTTC,CASSDGGTGGHKNIQYF
TRBV10-1,-,TRBJ2-2,many,TGCGCCAGCAGTGAGTCTATGGGGCGCCCCGGGGAGCTGTTTTTT,CASSESMGRPGELFF
TRBV2,-,TRBJ1-3,-,TGTGCCAGCAATCCCGGAGGGGGACGGTCTGGAAACACCATATATTTT,CASNPGGGRSGNTIYF
TRBV12-3/TRBV12-4,-,TRBJ1-4,many,TGTGCCAGCAGTAGAAACCGGGCCGAAAAACTGTTTTTT,CASSRNRAEKLFF
TRBV5-1,-,TRBJ2-7,few,TGCGCCAGCAGCTCCGCGGGTCAATACGAGCAGTACTTC,CASSSAGQYEQYF
TRBV4-2,TRBD2,TRBJ2-2,many,TGTGCCAGCTCTGAGGAACCCGGGACTAGACCCGGGGAGCTGTTTTTT,CASSEEPGTRPGELFF
TRBV5-1,-,TRBJ2-3,many,TGCGCCAGCAGCTTGATGGGGGGCGGAGATACGCAGTATTTT,CASSLMGGGDTQYF
TRBV4-2,TRBD2,TRBJ2-3,many,TGTGCCAGCAGCCCAAGGGAGACTAGCGGGGGATCAGATACGCAGTATTTT,CASSPRETSGGSDTQYF
TRBV6-1,-,TRBJ2-3,many,TGTGCCAGCAGGATTAGGGGGGGCCTACCTTGGGGGCAGTATTTT,CASRIRGGLPWGQYF
TRBV15,-,TRBJ1-6,few,TGTGCCACCAGCAGAGATGGGCAGGGGAATTCACCCCTCCACTTT,CATSRDGQGNSPLHF
TRBV28,-,TRBJ1-1,many,TGTGCCAGCAGAACAGTAAGGGGGGCGAACACTGAAGCTTTCTTT,CASRTVRGANTEAFF
TRBV7-2,-,TRBJ1-6,many,TGTGCCGTAGGGGCACAGTATTCACCCCTCCACTTT,CAVGAQYSPLHF
TRBV5-1,TRBD2,TRBJ2-1,-,TGCGCCAGCAGCTGGGGGGGATCCAATGAGCAGTTCTTC,CASSWGGSNEQFF
TRBV9,-,TRBJ1-2,many,TGTGCCAGCAGCGTCGGGGGGGCGAACTATGGCTACACCTTC,CASSVGGANYGYTF
TRBV20-1,-,TRBJ2-5,many,TGCAGTGCCCTCGACGTTCAAGAGACCCAGTACTTC,CSALDVQETQYF
TRBV20-1,TRBD2,TRBJ2-2,many,TGCAGTGCTAGAGATCCTAGCGGGGTCACCGGGGAGCTGTTTTTT,CSARDPSGVTGELFF
TRBV6-2/TRBV6-3,TRBD2,TRBJ2-1,many,TGTGCCAGCAGTTTCCTAGCGGGGGGCCCGAGCTCCTACAATGAGCAGTTCTTC,CASSFLAGGPSSYNEQFF
TRBV20-1,TRBD2,TRBJ2-2,-,TGCAGTGCTAGAGCCCTGGGGCCTCTGGTTGCGGGGGGCGGGACCGGGGAGCTGTTTTTT,CSARALGPLVAGGGTGELFF
TRBV18,-,TRBJ1-1,many,TGTGCCAGCTCACCAGTTTCAGGGGCGAACACTGAAGCTTTCTTT,CASSPVSGANTEAFF
TRBV7-9,TRBD1,TRBJ1-5,many,TGTGCCAGCAGCCGGGACAGGGGTAATCAGCCCCAGCATTTT,CASSRDRGNQPQHF
TRBV7-9,-,TRBJ2-7,many,TGTGCCAGCAGCCGAGAAGTAGGCGAGCAGTACTTC,CASSREVGEQYF
TRBV4-3,-,TRBJ2-2,many,TGCGCCAGCAGCCAAGTGGGCAGCCCAACGAACACCGGGGAGCTGTTTTTT,CASSQVGSPTNTGELFF
TRBV7-2,-,TRBJ2-1,many,TGTGCCAGCAGCCCTCTCACCTTAGCTGGGGGGCAGTTCTTC,CASSPLTLAGGQFF
TRBV5-1,-,TRBJ1-1,many,TGCGCCAGCAGCTTGGATGGGGGCAGGGAGACTGAAGCTTTCTTT,CASSLDGGRETEAFF
TRBV12-3/TRBV12-4,-,TRBJ2-5,-,TGTGCCAGCTCCTGGAATCCTGGTACACAAGAGACCCAGTACTTC,CASSWNPGTQETQYF
TRBV12-3/TRBV12-4,TRBD1,TRBJ1-5,many,TGTGCCAGCAGCCAGGGGGCGGGTGCTGGTCAGCCCCAGCATTTT,CASSQGAGAGQPQHF
TRBV7-2,-,TRBJ1-5,-,TGTGCCAGCAGCCCGAAGGGGGGGCAGGGGAGCAATCAGCCCCAGCATTTT,CASSPKGGQGSNQPQHF
TRBV29-1,-,TRBJ2-1,many,TGCAGCGTTTCTCATTCCTACAATGAGCAGTTCTTC,CSVSHSYNEQFF
TRBV20-1,TRBD1,TRBJ1-2,few,TGCAGTGCTGGGACAGTGTTTTATGGCTACACCTTC,CSAGTVFYGYTF
TRBV28,-,TRBJ2-2,-,TGTGCCAGCACCGGGGCCGGGACAAAACTCACCGGGGAGCTGTTTTTT,CASTGAGTKLTGELFF